The 5 T cell receptor beta chains listed next were all sequenced from one sample in a study of T-cell reconstitution after alpha-beta-depleted transplantation in children. Researchers prepared the TCRbeta library using unique molecular identifiers, the study reports. TCRdb recomputed calls from the PCR reads with MiXCR, one row per CDR3 protein. The sample carries 450,000 to 700,000 distinct CDR3 sequences, 20% to 30% recorded once. Here the sequenced sample was PBMCs, taken before TCRalphabeta/CD19-depleted stem cell transplant. Receptor source: a boy under three years old with Wiskott-Aldrich syndrome, due to receive a stem cell transplant.

This chain links TRBV5-1 with TRBJ2-3, with 10 bases that match TRBD2. The CDR3 runs 15 residues. CDR1 and CDR2 (germline): SGHRS, YFSETQ. J gave up 6 bases and V 0 bases, and 4 bases lay outside the gene matches. CDR3 sequence: CASSLVASGGDTQYF. The CDR3 region has the DNA TGCGCCAGCAGCTTGGTTGCTAGCGGGGGCGATACGCAGTATTTT.

This clonotype occurred a few times. CDR3 sequence: CASLTGGSSHTEAFF. The DNA for the CDR3 is TGTGCCAGCCTGACAGGGGGATCATCGCACACTGAAGCTTTCTTT. V gene TRBV12-3 or TRBV12-4 combines with J gene TRBJ1-1, with TRBD1 matching over 9 bases. CDR3 size: 15 residues. V trimming: 8 bases; J trimming: 3 bases; junction bases outside the gene matches: 10.

This clonotype has only a few counts. The CDR3 DNA reads TGTGCCAGCAGTCGTGGACAGTCCGAGCGCCACGAGCAGTACTTC. Protein product: CASSRGQSERHEQYF. The chain couples TRBV27 to TRBJ2-7; tentative D call: TRBD1 (6 bases). The V gene lost 5 bases and the J gene lost 5 bases, with 19 bases spanning the gap. The CDR3 covers 15 residues. Germline lookup yields CDR1 MNHEY and CDR2 SMNVEV (reference sequence).

This clonotype is a singleton in its sample. CDR3 bases: TGCAGTGCTTCCGGGACTACGGTCTACGAGCAGTACTTC. It codes for CSASGTTVYEQYF. The chain employs TRBV20-1 and TRBJ2-7; 7 positions agree with TRBD2. The CDR3 extends over 13 amino acids. CDR1 and CDR2 (germline): DFQATT, SNEGSKA (reference sequence). The V segment lost 5 bases and the J segment 3 bases; nucleotides outside the gene matches: 7.

This clonotype has more than one count but fewer than ten. This chain links TRBV6-1 with TRBJ2-1, with D possibly being TRBD2 (7 bases). The CDR3 has 15 amino acids. Trimming removed 6 bases from V and 3 bases from J, with 15 bases in between. Per the germline V gene, CDR1 is MNHNS and CDR2 is SASEGT. The DNA for the CDR3 is TGTGCCAGCAGCCCCGTAGGGGGGGGCTACAATGAGCAGTTCTTC. This codes for CASSPVGGGYNEQFF.